These 28 T cell receptor beta chains share one sample of origin, sequenced in a study of T cell responses to AZD1222 COVID-19 vaccine. The table came from immunoSEQ multiplex PCR; TCRdb's copy has only in-frame clones and leaves some out. The sample yields roughly 150,000 clones, roughly 90% seen once. Source: peripheral blood, taken on day 0 of AZD1222 vaccination. The origin of the receptors is an adult in good health.

V usage is TRBV7-9 and J usage is TRBJ1-1, with D possibly matching TRBD1 (5 bases). The length of the CDR3 is 15 residues. Trimming took 5 bases from V and 3 from J, leaving 16 bases between them. CDR1 is SEHNR and CDR2 is FQNEAQ in the germline V gene (reference sequence). The CDR3 is CASSLRDLMDTEAFF. The CDR3 bases are TGTGCCAGCAGCCTCCGGGACCTGATGGACACTGAAGCTTTCTTT.

The chain joins TRBV15 to TRBJ2-7, with 7 bases matching TRBD2. CDR3 length: 14 residues. From germline, CDR1 is LNHNV and CDR2 YYDKDF (reference sequence). V dropped 8 bases and J dropped 2; count of bases not matched to a gene: 9. The CDR3 DNA reads TGTGCCACCGGTCGGCGGGAGTCCCCCTACGAGCAGTACTTC. Residues: CATGRRESPYEQYF.

V and J are TRBV7-2 and TRBJ1-2; D is perhaps TRBD1 (5 bases). The CDR3 consists of 14 residues. The germline V gene encodes CDR1 SGHTA and CDR2 FQGNSA. V was pared by 3 bases and J by 1 base, with 9 bases between. CDR3 region: CASSLGPNNYGYTF. In DNA, the CDR3 is TGTGCCAGCAGCTTGGGGCCTAATAACTATGGCTACACCTTC.

This clone appeared once. The chain recombines TRBV13 with TRBJ1-4, with 7 positions matching TRBD1. The CDR3 has 15 residues. Germline loops: CDR1 PRHDT, CDR2 FYEKMQ (reference sequence). V dropped 5 bases and J dropped 0; count of bases not matched to a gene: 3. CDR3 in DNA: TGTGCCAGCAGCCAGCAGGGGGCAACTAATGAAAAACTGTTTTTT. It is translated as CASSQQGATNEKLFF.

The V and J genes are TRBV6-5 and TRBJ1-6; D is possibly TRBD1 (6 bases). The germline V gene encodes CDR1 MNHEY and CDR2 SVGAGI. The CDR3 runs 13 residues. The V gene lost 5 bases and the J gene lost 7 bases, with 9 bases spanning the gap. Here the CDR3 DNA reads TGTGCCAGCAGTACAGGGTTGAATTCACCCCTCCACTTT. Its protein product is CASSTGLNSPLHF.

J is TRBJ2-1 and V is TRBV4-2; D unresolved. This CDR3 region has 15 residues. With 2 bases removed from V and 3 bases from J, the gap between germline ends came to 11 bases. Germline V gene sequence: CDR1 LGHNA, CDR2 YNFKEQ. This CDR3 is CASSQPSHLYNEQFF. DNA of the CDR3: TGTGCCAGCAGCCAACCAAGTCACCTCTACAATGAGCAGTTCTTC.

The chain links TRBV5-1 to TRBJ1-5; maybe TRBD1 (5 bases). The germline CDR1 and CDR2 sequences are SGHRS and YFSETQ. The ends were cut back, 0 bases at V and 7 bases at J, with 17 bases in the middle. This CDR3 is 16 amino acids long. CDR3 in amino acids: CASSLAGTGLGQPQHF. Written as DNA, the CDR3 is TGCGCCAGCAGCTTGGCCGGGACCGGACTGGGCCAGCCCCAGCATTTT.

The chain employs TRBV15 and TRBJ1-5; no reliable D call. The length of the CDR3 is 13 residues. Trimming stripped 0 bases from V and 4 bases from J, with 4 bases between. Germline assignment: CDR1 LNHNV and CDR2 YYDKDF (reference sequence). CDR3 region: CATSRDPNQPQHF. The CDR3 DNA reads TGTGCCACCAGCAGAGACCCAAATCAGCCCCAGCATTTT.

This clone has only a few counts. CDR3 loop: CASSRDGGSYEQYF. CDR3 nucleotide sequence: TGTGCCAGCAGCCGCGACGGAGGCTCCTACGAGCAGTACTTC. V gene TRBV5-4 combines with J gene TRBJ2-7; weak D call: TRBD2 (5 bases). V gave up 4 bases and J gave up 0 bases, with 11 bases separating them. CDR1 and CDR2 from the germline V gene are SGHNT and YYREEE (reference sequence). This CDR3 contains 14 residues. Full variable domain (remainder filled in from reference TRBV5-4 and TRBJ2-7): ETGVTQSPTHLIKTRGQQVTLRCSSQSGHNTVSWYQQALGQGPQFIFQYYREEENGRGNFPPRFSGLQFPNYSSELNVNALELDDSALYLCASSRDGGSYEQYFGPGTRLTVT.

V usage is TRBV4-3 and J usage is TRBJ2-3, with a possible D match to TRBD2 (6 bases). The germline V and J ends were trimmed by 0 bases and 0 bases, with 7 bases remaining between them. Germline assignment: CDR1 LGHNA and CDR2 YSLEER. The length of the CDR3 is 15 residues. CDR3 region: CASSQEGTSTDTQYF. As DNA, the CDR3 is TGCGCCAGCAGCCAAGAAGGGACTAGCACAGATACGCAGTATTTT.

V and J are TRBV16 and TRBJ2-7; no definite D call. The CDR3 length is 14 residues. V was shortened by 2 bases and J by 3 bases, with 11 bases between the two germline ends. Germline V gene lookup returns CDR1 KGHSY and CDR2 FQNENV. This CDR3 is CASSQLQDLYEQYF. CDR3 coding DNA: TGTGCCAGCAGCCAACTTCAGGACCTCTACGAGCAGTACTTC. Filled out from reference TRBV16 and TRBJ2-7, the complete variable domain reads GEEVAQTPKHLVRGEGQKAKLYCAPIKGHSYVFWYQQVLKNEFKFLISFQNENVFDETGMPKERFSAKCLPNSPCSLEIQATKLEDSAVYFCASSQLQDLYEQYFGPGTRLTVT.

This sequence joins TRBV11-2 and TRBJ1-2, with D maybe TRBD1 (5 bases). The CDR3 totals 15 residues. Germline CDR1 and CDR2: SGHAT and FQNNGV. Deletions cut 6 bases from V and 6 bases from J, with 20 bases between. The CDR3 is CASRPISGGRNGYTF. In DNA, the CDR3 is TGTGCCAGCAGACCTATTAGTGGGGGTCGGAATGGCTACACCTTC.

This chain connects TRBV10-3 to TRBJ1-2; D remains ambiguous. CDR1 and CDR2 (germline): ENHRY, SYGVKD. The CDR3 contains 13 residues. The V and J ends lost 6 bases and 2 bases respectively, with 10 bases between them. CDR3: CAISQEPNYGYTF. The CDR3 nucleotides are TGTGCCATCAGCCAGGAGCCGAACTATGGCTACACCTTC.

The chain couples TRBV7-6 to TRBJ2-1; no firm D call. V lost 5 bases and J 7 bases, leaving 15 bases between the germline ends. The CDR3 length is 14 residues. Germline V gives CDR1 SGHVS, CDR2 FNYEAQ. In nucleotides, the CDR3 is TGTGCCAGCAGCCCAAGGCGGTCTGCAAATGAGCAGTTCTTC. As protein: CASSPRRSANEQFF.

This sequence joins TRBV6-5 and TRBJ1-2; D call uncertain. V was trimmed by 8 bases and J by 7 bases, leaving 11 bases between them. CDR3 size: 11 residues. The germline gives CDR1 MNHEY, CDR2 SVGAGI. The CDR3, as DNA: TGTGCCAGCTCTCCGGGCACTGGCTACACCTTC. Amino acid sequence: CASSPGTGYTF.

The rearrangement joins TRBV7-2 to TRBJ2-3, with D possibly being TRBD1 or TRBD2 (5 bases each). This CDR3 contains 17 residues. Trimming cost V 3 bases and J 7 bases, with 23 bases left between them. CDR1 is SGHTA and CDR2 is FQGNSA in the germline V gene. CDR3 sequence reads: CASSLGRSAERRHTQYF. The CDR3 DNA reads as TGTGCCAGCAGCTTGGGACGGTCGGCTGAGAGACGTCATACGCAGTATTTT. Together with reference TRBV7-2 and TRBJ2-3, the CDR3 gives the full variable domain: GAGVSQSPSNKVTEKGKDVELRCDPISGHTALYWYRQSLGQGLEFLIYFQGNSAPDKSGLPSDRFSAERTGGSVSTLTIQRTQQEDSAVYLCASSLGRSAERRHTQYFGPGTRLTVL.

The chain uses TRBV6-5 and TRBJ1-5; D is perhaps TRBD1 (5 bases). The CDR3 extends over 14 amino acids. Trimming stripped 5 bases from V and 5 bases from J, with 13 bases between. The germline V gene has CDR1 MNHEY and CDR2 SVGAGI. Written as DNA, the CDR3 is TGTGCCAGCAGTCGAAACCAGGGAGATCAGCCCCAGCATTTT. Residues: CASSRNQGDQPQHF.

The V gene is TRBV10-3, the J gene TRBJ1-6; D is possibly TRBD1 (6 bases). Per germline, CDR1 ENHRY and CDR2 SYGVKD. V lost 8 bases, J lost 6 bases, and 17 bases lay in between. The CDR3 length is 15 residues. DNA for the CDR3: TGTGCCATCTCGACAGGCTTAATCCTTAATTCACCCCTCCACTTT. Translating gives CAISTGLILNSPLHF.

V and J are TRBV7-6 and TRBJ2-5, with 7 bases aligning to TRBD2. CDR1 and CDR2 (germline): SGHVS, FNYEAQ. The CDR3 is 13 residues long. Trimming cost V 5 bases and J 5 bases; bases outside gene matches: 5. The CDR3 spells CASSPGRGETQYF. CDR3 DNA: TGTGCCAGCAGCCCAGGGAGGGGCGAGACCCAGTACTTC.

This clone was detected only a few times. One junction end does not reproduce the germline sequence, and a read error may be involved. The J gene is TRBJ1-5, the V gene TRBV20-1; D remains unclear. CDR3 size: 11 residues. Germline V CDR1 and CDR2: DFQATT, SNEGSKA (reference sequence). This CDR3 reads CSARRSQTQHF. For the CDR3, the DNA is TGCAGTGCTAGGAGGAGTCAGACCCAGCATTTT.

V usage is TRBV20-1 and J usage is TRBJ2-1; a weak D match, TRBD2 (6 bases). The CDR3 runs to 19 residues. V lost 3 bases, J lost 4 bases, and 28 bases lay in between. CDR1 DFQATT and CDR2 SNEGSKA come from the germline V gene (reference sequence). CDR3 protein: CSASGPLRSRGTTYNEQFF. CDR3 sequence (DNA): TGCAGTGCTAGTGGACCCCTAAGGAGTCGCGGGACCACTTACAATGAGCAGTTCTTC.

The chain has TRBV2 and TRBJ2-7; possible D gene TRBD2, 5 bases. V lost 2 bases, J lost 5 bases, and 16 bases lay in between. CDR1 is SNHLY and CDR2 is FYNNEI in the germline V gene. This CDR3 region has 15 residues. The CDR3 region is CASSEWAKRRDEQYF. The CDR3 region has the DNA TGTGCCAGCAGTGAATGGGCCAAGAGGCGGGACGAGCAGTACTTC.

The V and J genes are TRBV20-1 and TRBJ2-3, with TRBD2 matching over 10 bases. This CDR3 has 16 residues. Germline lookup yields CDR1 DFQATT and CDR2 SNEGSKA (reference sequence). Trimming at V came to 3 bases and at J to 4 bases, leaving 10 bases not matched to a gene. CDR3 protein: CSASPPSGRASDTQYF. The DNA for the CDR3 is TGCAGTGCTAGTCCCCCCAGCGGGAGGGCCTCAGATACGCAGTATTTT.

The chain combines TRBV3-1 (or the pseudogene TRBV3-2) with TRBJ2-7; 9 nucleotides line up with TRBD2. The CDR3 is 13 amino acids. J was trimmed by 0 bases and V by 7 bases; bases with no gene match: 1. Germline V gives CDR1 LGHDT, CDR2 YNNKEL (reference sequence). CDR3 protein: CASTSGNSYEQYF. The DNA for the CDR3 is TGTGCCAGCACTAGCGGGAACTCCTACGAGCAGTACTTC.

V gene TRBV18 combines with J gene TRBJ1-1; possibly TRBD1 for D (6 bases). This CDR3 region has 13 residues. With 3 bases removed from V and 7 bases from J, the gap between germline ends came to 12 bases. The germline V gene has CDR1 KGHSH and CDR2 LQKENI. The CDR3 DNA follows: TGTGCCAGCTCACCGACAGGAGGAAGTGAAGCTTTCTTT. Amino acids: CASSPTGGSEAFF. Together with reference TRBV18 and TRBJ1-1, the CDR3 gives the full variable domain: NAGVMQNPRHLVRRRGQEARLRCSPMKGHSHVYWYRQLPEEGLKFMVYLQKENIIDESGMPKERFSAEFPKEGPSILRIQQVVRGDSAAYFCASSPTGGSEAFFGQGTRLTVV.

This chain connects TRBV30 to TRBJ2-7; D may be TRBD1 (7 bases). The CDR3 loop spans 15 amino acids. The germline V gene has CDR1 GTSNPN and CDR2 SVGIG (reference sequence). V lost 1 base to trimming and J lost 3 bases, with 16 bases between them. CDR3 in DNA: TGTGCCTGGAGTGACCCAGGGGGGAGAGTCTACGAGCAGTACTTC. It translates to CAWSDPGGRVYEQYF.

The J gene is TRBJ1-5, the V gene TRBV7-9; D ambiguous. Trimming took off 3 bases at V and 8 bases at J, with 8 bases between the two ends. Per germline, CDR1 SEHNR and CDR2 FQNEAQ (reference sequence). This CDR3 comprises 12 residues. CDR3 region: CASSFNEEPQHF. The CDR3 DNA reads TGTGCCAGCAGCTTTAATGAGGAGCCCCAGCATTTT.

V is TRBV29-1 and J is TRBJ1-6; 8 nucleotides align to TRBD1. The CDR3 runs to 13 residues. J lost 6 bases, V lost 7 bases, and 5 bases had no gene match. Germline CDR1 and CDR2: SQVTM and ANQGSEA. The CDR3 nucleotides read TGCAGCGCCCGGACAGGGTCTAATTCACCCCTCCACTTT. It specifies CSARTGSNSPLHF.